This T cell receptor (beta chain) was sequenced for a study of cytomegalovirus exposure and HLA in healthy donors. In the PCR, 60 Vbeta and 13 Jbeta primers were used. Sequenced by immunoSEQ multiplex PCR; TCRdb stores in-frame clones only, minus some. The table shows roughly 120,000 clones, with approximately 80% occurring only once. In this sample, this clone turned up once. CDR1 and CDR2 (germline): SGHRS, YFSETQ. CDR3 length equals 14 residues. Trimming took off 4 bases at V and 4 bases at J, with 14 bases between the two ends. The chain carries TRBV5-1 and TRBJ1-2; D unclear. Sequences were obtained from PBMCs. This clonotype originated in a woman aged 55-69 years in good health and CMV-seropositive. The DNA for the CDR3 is TGCGCCAGCAGCCCGAGGGAGGGCTCCTATGGCTACACCTTC. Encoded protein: CASSPREGSYGYTF. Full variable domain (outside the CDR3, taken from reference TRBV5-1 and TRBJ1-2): KAGVTQTPRYLIKTRGQQVTLSCSPISGHRSVSWYQQTPGQGLQFLFEYFSETQRNKGNFPGRFSGRQFSNSRSEMNVSTLELGDSALYLCASSPREGSYGYTFGSGTRLTVV.